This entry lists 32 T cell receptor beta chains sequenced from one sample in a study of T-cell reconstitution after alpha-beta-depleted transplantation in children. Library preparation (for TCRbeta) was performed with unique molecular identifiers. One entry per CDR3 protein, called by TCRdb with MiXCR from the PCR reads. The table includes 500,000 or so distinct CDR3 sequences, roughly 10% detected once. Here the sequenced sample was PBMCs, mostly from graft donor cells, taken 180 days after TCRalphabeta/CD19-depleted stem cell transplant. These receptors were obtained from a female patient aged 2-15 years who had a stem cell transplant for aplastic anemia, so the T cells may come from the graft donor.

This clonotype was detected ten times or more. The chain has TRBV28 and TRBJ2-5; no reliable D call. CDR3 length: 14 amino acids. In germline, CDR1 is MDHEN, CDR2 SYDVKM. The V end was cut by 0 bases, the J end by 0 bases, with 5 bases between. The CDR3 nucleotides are TGTGCCAGCAGTTTATGGGCTAACCAAGAGACCCAGTACTTC. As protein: CASSLWANQETQYF.

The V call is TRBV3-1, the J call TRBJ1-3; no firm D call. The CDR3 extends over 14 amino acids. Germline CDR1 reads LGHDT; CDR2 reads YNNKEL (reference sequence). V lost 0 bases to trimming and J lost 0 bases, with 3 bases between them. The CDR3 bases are TGTGCCAGCAGCCAAGACGTCTCTGGAAACACCATATATTTT. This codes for CASSQDVSGNTIYF.

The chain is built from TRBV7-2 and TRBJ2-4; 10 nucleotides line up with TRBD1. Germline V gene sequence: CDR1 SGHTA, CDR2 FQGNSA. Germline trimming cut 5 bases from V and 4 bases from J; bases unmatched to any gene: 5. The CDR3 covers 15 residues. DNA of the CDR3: TGTGCCAGCAGCCACGAGGACAGGGGGAAAAACATTCAGTACTTC. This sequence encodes CASSHEDRGKNIQYF.

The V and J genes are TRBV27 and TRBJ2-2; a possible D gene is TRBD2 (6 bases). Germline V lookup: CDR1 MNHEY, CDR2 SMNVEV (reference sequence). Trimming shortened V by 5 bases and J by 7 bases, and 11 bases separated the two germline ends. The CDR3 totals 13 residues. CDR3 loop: CASSQRAVGELFF. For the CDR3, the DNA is TGTGCCAGCAGTCAGCGGGCGGTCGGGGAGCTGTTTTTT.

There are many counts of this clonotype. This chain's CDR3 is CSASRGLIYNEQFF. The CDR3 bases are TGCAGTGCTAGTAGGGGATTGATCTACAATGAGCAGTTCTTC. This chain joins TRBV20-1 and TRBJ2-1; TRBD1 is a possible D gene (5 bases). CDR1 is DFQATT and CDR2 is SNEGSKA in the germline V gene (reference sequence). CDR3 length: 14 amino acids. The V end was cut by 3 bases, the J end by 3 bases, with 12 bases between.

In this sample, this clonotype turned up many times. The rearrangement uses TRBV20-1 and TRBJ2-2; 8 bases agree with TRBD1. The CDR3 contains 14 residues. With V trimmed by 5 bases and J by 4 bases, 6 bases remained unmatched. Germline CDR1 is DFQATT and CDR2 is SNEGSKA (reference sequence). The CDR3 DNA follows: TGCAGTGCTTCTGGACAGGGACTCACCGGGGAGCTGTTTTTT. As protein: CSASGQGLTGELFF.

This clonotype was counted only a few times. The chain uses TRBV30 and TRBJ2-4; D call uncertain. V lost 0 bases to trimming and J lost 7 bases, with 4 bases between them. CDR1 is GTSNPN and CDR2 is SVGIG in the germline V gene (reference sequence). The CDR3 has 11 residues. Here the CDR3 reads CAWSVLNIQYF. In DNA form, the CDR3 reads TGTGCCTGGAGTGTTTTGAACATTCAGTACTTC.

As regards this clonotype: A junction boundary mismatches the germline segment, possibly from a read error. The CDR3 nucleotides are TGTGCCAGCAGTGTATGGTCGGGAGGGCCGGGCAATGAGCAGTTCTTC. As protein: CASSVWSGGPGNEQFF. This chain joins TRBV28 and TRBJ2-1; 8 nucleotides align to TRBD2. Per germline, CDR1 MDHEN and CDR2 SYDVKM. This CDR3 comprises 16 residues.

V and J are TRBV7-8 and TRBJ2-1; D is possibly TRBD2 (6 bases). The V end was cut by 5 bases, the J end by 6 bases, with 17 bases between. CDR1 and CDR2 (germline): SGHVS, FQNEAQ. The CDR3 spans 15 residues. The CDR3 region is CASSRSVAEFNEQFF. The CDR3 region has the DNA TGTGCCAGCAGCCGTTCAGTAGCGGAGTTCAATGAGCAGTTCTTC.

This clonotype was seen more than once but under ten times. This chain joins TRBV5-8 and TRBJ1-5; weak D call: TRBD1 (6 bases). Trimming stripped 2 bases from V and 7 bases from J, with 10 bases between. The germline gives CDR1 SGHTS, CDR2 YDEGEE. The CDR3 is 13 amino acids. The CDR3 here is CASSLQGTQPQHF. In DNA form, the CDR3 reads TGTGCCAGCAGCTTACAGGGTACCCAGCCCCAGCATTTT.

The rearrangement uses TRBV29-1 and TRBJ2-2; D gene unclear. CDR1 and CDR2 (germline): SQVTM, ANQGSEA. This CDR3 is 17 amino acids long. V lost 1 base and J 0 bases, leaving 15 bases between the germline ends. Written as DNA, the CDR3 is TGCAGCGTTGAAGTGTTGGCCTTCCGTTCGAACACCGGGGAGCTGTTTTTT. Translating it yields CSVEVLAFRSNTGELFF.

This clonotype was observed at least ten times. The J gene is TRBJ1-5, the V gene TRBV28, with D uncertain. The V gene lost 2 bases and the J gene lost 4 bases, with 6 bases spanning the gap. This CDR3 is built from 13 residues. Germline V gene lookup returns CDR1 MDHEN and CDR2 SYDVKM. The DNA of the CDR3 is TGTGCCAGCAGTTTAAACACAAATCAGCCCCAGCATTTT. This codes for CASSLNTNQPQHF.

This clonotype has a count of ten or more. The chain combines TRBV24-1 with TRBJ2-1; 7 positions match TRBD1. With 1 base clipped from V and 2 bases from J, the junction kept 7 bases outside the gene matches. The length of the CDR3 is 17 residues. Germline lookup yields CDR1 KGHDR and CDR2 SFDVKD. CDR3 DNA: TGTGCCACCAGTGATTTAGGGGGCCAGGGCCCCTACAATGAGCAGTTCTTC. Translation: CATSDLGGQGPYNEQFF.

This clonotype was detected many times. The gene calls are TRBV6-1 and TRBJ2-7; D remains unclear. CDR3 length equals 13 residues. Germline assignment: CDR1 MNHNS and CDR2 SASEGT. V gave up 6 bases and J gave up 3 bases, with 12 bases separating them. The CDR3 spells CASSPGPNYEQYV. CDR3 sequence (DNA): TGTGCCAGCAGCCCCGGGCCAAACTACGAGCAGTACGTC.

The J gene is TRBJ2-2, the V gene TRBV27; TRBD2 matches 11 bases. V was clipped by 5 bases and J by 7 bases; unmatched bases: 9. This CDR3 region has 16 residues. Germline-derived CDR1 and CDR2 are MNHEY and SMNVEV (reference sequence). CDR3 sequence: CASSLAGGPLGGELFF. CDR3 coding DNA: TGTGCCAGCAGTCTAGCGGGAGGTCCCCTGGGCGGGGAGCTGTTTTTT.

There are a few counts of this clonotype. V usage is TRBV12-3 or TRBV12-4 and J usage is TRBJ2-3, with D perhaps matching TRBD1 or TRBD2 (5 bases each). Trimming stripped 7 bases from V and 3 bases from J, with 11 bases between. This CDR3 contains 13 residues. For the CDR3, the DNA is TGTGCCAGCATCCGGGACGCAACAGATACGCAGTATTTT. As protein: CASIRDATDTQYF.

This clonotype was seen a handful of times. The CDR3 loop is CASKTGKTISSSTDTQYF. The DNA of the CDR3 is TGTGCCAGCAAGACAGGGAAAACCATATCCTCTAGCACAGATACGCAGTATTTT. The chain carries TRBV11-2 and TRBJ2-3; 7 nucleotides align to TRBD1. Germline V gene data show CDR1 as SGHAT and CDR2 as FQNNGV. This CDR3 is 18 amino acids long. V dropped 7 bases and J dropped 0; count of bases not matched to a gene: 16. Full variable domain (rest looked up from reference TRBV11-2 and TRBJ2-3): EAGVAQSPRYKIIEKRQSVAFWCNPISGHATLYWYQQILGQGPKLLIQFQNNGVVDDSQLPKDRFSAERLKGVDSTLKIQPAKLEDSAVYLCASKTGKTISSSTDTQYFGPGTRLTVL.

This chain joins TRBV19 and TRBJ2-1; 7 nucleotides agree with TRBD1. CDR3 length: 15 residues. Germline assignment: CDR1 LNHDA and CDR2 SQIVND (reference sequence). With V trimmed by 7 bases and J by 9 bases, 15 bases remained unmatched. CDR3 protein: CASKHRDRGESEQFF. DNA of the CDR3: TGTGCCAGTAAGCACCGGGACAGAGGTGAAAGTGAGCAGTTCTTC.

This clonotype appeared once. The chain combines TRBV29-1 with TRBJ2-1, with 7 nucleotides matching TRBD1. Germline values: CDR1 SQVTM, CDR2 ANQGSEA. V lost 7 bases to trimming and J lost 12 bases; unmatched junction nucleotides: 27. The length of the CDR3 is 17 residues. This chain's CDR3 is CSGILNQQGSGTIPQFF. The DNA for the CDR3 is TGCAGCGGAATACTGAACCAACAGGGGTCCGGCACAATCCCGCAGTTCTTC.

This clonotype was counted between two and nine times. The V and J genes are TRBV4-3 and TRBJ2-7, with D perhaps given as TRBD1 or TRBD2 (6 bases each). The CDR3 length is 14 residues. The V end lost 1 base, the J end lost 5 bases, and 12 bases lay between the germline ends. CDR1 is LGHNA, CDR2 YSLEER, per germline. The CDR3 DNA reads TGCGCCAGCAGCCAAGTTGGGGGGCAGAACGAGCAGTACTTC. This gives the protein CASSQVGGQNEQYF.

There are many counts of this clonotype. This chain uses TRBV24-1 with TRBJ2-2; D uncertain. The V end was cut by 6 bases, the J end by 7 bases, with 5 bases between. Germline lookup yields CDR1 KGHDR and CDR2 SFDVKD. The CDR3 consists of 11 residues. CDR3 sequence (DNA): TGTGCCACCAGTAGGCTCGGGGAGCTGTTTTTT. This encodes CATSRLGELFF.

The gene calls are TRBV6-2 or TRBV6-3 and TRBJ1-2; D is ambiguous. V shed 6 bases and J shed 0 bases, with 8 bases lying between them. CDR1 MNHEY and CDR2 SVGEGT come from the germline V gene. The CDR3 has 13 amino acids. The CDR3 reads CASSEGANYGYTF. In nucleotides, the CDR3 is TGTGCCAGCAGCGAGGGTGCTAACTATGGCTACACCTTC.

The CDR3 sequence: CASSYRTGGLHF. For the CDR3, the DNA is TGTGCCAGCAGTTACCGGACAGGGGGTTTGCATTTT. This chain connects TRBV27 to TRBJ1-5, with 10 positions matching TRBD1. With 4 bases clipped from V and 15 bases from J, the junction kept 6 bases outside the gene matches. Germline assignment: CDR1 MNHEY and CDR2 SMNVEV (reference sequence). The CDR3 totals 12 residues.

CDR3 loop: CASTKRDRDQYEQYV. The CDR3 DNA follows: TGTGCCAGCACCAAACGAGACAGGGACCAATACGAGCAGTACGTC. This chain joins TRBV6-2 or TRBV6-3 and TRBJ2-7; 7 nucleotides match TRBD1. The V gene's germline CDR1 is MNHEY and CDR2 SVGEGT. The V gene end was trimmed by 7 bases and the J gene end by 4 bases; junction bases not matched to a gene: 13. The CDR3 contains 15 residues.

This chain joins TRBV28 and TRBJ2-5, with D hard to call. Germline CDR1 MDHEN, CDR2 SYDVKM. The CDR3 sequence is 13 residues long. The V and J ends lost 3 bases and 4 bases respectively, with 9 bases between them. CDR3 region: CASSFRQRETQYF. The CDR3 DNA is TGTGCCAGCAGTTTCAGGCAAAGAGAGACCCAGTACTTC.

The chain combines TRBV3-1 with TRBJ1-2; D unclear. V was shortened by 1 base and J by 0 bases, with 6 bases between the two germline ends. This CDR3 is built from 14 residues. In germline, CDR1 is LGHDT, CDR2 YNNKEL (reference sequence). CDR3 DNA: TGTGCCAGCAGCCAAGTGGAAGCTAACTATGGCTACACCTTC. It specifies CASSQVEANYGYTF.

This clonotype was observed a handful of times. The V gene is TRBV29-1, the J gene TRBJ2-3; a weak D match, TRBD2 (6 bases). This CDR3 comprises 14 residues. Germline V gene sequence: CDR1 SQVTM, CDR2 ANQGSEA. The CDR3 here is CSCGGNTFTDTQYF. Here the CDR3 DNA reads TGCAGTTGTGGGGGGAATACCTTCACAGATACGCAGTATTTT.

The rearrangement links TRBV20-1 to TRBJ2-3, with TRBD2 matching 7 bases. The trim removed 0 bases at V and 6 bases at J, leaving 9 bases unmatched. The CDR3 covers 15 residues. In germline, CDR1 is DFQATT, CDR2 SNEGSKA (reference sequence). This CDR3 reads CSARDEKRGGDTQYF. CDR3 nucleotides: TGCAGTGCTAGAGATGAAAAGCGGGGTGGGGATACGCAGTATTTT.

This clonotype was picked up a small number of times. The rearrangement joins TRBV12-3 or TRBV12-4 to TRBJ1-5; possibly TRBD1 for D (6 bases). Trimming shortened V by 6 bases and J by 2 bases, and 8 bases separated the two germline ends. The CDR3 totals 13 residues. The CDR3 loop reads CASRGGGNQPQHF. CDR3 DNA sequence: TGTGCCAGCAGAGGGGGGGGCAATCAGCCCCAGCATTTT.

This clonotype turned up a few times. The CDR3 reads CASSLRQGAWPDTQYF. For the CDR3, the DNA is TGTGCCAGCAGCCTTCGACAGGGGGCTTGGCCAGATACGCAGTATTTT. This chain uses TRBV3-1 with TRBJ2-3, with 10 bases lining up with TRBD1. V shed 4 bases and J 4 bases; nucleotides not matched to a gene: 8. CDR3 length equals 16 residues. The germline CDR1 and CDR2 sequences are LGHDT and YNNKEL (reference sequence).

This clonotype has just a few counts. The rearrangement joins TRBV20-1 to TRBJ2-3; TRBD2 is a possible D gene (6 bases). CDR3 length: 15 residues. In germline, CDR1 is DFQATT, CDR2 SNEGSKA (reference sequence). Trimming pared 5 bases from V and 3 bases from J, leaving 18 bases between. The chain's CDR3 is CSAAPLAGLTDTQYF. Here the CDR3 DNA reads TGCAGTGCTGCCCCCCTGGCGGGGCTTACAGATACGCAGTATTTT.

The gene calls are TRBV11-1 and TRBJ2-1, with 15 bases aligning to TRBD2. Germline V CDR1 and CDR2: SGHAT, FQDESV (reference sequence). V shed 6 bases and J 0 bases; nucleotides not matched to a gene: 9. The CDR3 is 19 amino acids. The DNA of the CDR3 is TGTGCCAGCAGACGAGGGACTAGCGGGAGGCCAGGCTCCTACAATGAGCAGTTCTTC. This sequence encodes CASRRGTSGRPGSYNEQFF.